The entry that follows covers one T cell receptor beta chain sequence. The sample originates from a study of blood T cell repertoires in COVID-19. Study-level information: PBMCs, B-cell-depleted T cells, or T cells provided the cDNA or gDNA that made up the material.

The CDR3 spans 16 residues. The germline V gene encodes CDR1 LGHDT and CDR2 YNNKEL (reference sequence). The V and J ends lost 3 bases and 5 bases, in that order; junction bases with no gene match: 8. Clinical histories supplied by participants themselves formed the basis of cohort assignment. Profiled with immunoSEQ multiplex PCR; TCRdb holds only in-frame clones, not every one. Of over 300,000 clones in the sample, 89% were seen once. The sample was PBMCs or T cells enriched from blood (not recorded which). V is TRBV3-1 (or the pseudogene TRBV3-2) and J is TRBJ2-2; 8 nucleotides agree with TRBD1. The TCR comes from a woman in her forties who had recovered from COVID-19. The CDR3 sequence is CASSQSGQGGTGELFF. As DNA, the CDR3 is TGTGCCAGCAGCCAGAGTGGACAGGGTGGGACCGGGGAGCTGTTTTTT.